Listed below are T cell receptor beta chains from one sample, sequenced in a study of early T cells in non-severe SARS-CoV-2 infection. TCRdb re-derived calls from the 5' RACE reads in MiXCR, one entry per CDR3 protein. This table has about 68,000 distinct CDR3 sequences, 10% to 15% appearing once. The specimen sequenced was whole blood. These receptors all come from an adult who was a healthcare worker with PCR-confirmed SARS-CoV-2 infection or an uninfected control (not recorded which). The CDR3 runs from the conserved cysteine through the conserved F or W. The D gene is left open where the match is weak. Not every row has a clone size; where given, it reads once, few, many or a size class.

d_gene,abundance,j_gene,v_gene,CDR3aa,CDR3nt
.,.,TRBJ2-3,TRBV7-8,CASSLLSGPTDTQYF,TGTGCCAGCAGCTTACTTTCCGGCCCCACAGATACGCAGTATTTT
.,many,TRBJ1-1,TRBV5-1,CASHRTRSLMNVGAFF,TGCGCCAGCCACAGGACACGAAGCCTCATGAACGTAGGAGCTTTCTTT
TRBD1,few,TRBJ1-2,TRBV10-2,CASSGTGTGYGYTF,TGCGCCAGCAGTGGGACCGGGACAGGCTATGGCTACACCTTC
.,.,TRBJ2-3,TRBV30,CACTRGTDTQYF,TGTGCCTGTACTCGGGGCACAGATACGCAGTATTTT
.,.,TRBJ2-5,TRBV7-9,CASSLVGSETQYF,TGTGCCAGCAGCTTAGTTGGTTCCGAGACCCAGTACTTC
.,.,TRBJ1-2,TRBV7-2,CASSNRVPNYGYTF,TGTGCCAGCAGCAACAGGGTTCCTAACTATGGCTACACCTTC
.,.,TRBJ1-5,TRBV7-8,CASSLALGDQPQHF,TGTGCCAGCAGCTTAGCGCTTGGGGATCAGCCCCAGCATTTT
.,many,TRBJ1-5,TRBV7-8,CASSSTESTHQPQHF,TGTGCCAGCAGCTCGACTGAGTCGACCCATCAGCCCCAGCATTTT
.,.,TRBJ2-7,TRBV5-1,CASSSYVGYEQYF,TGCGCCAGCAGCTCATACGTTGGCTATGAGCAGTACTTC
.,.,TRBJ2-5,TRBV28,CASTQGDLQETQYF,TGTGCCAGCACCCAAGGGGACTTACAAGAGACCCAGTACTTC
TRBD1,.,TRBJ1-2,TRBV7-2,CASRTTGGSAGYTF,TGTGCCAGCAGAACGACAGGGGGATCGGCTGGCTACACCTTC
TRBD1,.,TRBJ1-1,TRBV6-5,CASSYAGTGGRLTEAFF,TGTGCCAGCAGTTATGCCGGGACAGGGGGGAGGCTCACTGAAGCTTTCTTT
.,.,TRBJ1-6,TRBV3-1,CASSQVPFSYNSPLHF,TGTGCCAGCAGCCAAGTGCCCTTCTCCTATAATTCACCCCTCCACTTT
.,few,TRBJ1-2,TRBV18,CASSPGQAGGYTF,TGTGCCAGCTCACCGGGACAAGCAGGCGGCTACACCTTC
TRBD1,few,TRBJ1-5,TRBV5-6,CASSQGQHNQPQHF,TGTGCCAGCAGTCAGGGACAGCACAATCAGCCCCAGCATTTT
.,many,TRBJ2-1,TRBV12-5,CASGLGSEQFF,TGTGCTAGTGGTTTGGGAAGTGAGCAGTTCTTC
.,many,TRBJ2-3,TRBV7-3,CASSLGPDTQYF,TGTGCCAGCAGCTTGGGGCCAGATACGCAGTATTTT
TRBD1,.,TRBJ1-5,TRBV28,CASSSTGGTGDQPQHF,TGTGCCAGCAGCTCGACAGGGGGCACGGGAGATCAGCCCCAGCATTTT
.,.,TRBJ2-2,TRBV6-2/TRBV6-3,CASTLTGELFF,TGTGCCAGCACCTTAACCGGGGAGCTGTTTTTT
TRBD2,few,TRBJ2-5,TRBV7-9,CASSLGAGGPEETQYF,TGTGCCAGCAGCTTAGGAGCGGGGGGGCCAGAGGAGACCCAGTACTTC